The present TCR beta chain was sequenced within a study of identical twins' blood T cells. Study-wide findings and caveats: Even for out-of-frame TCRbeta, twins reportedly shared V gene usage much more than unrelated donors. Mainly, cloneset size products determined shared clonotypes, twins included.

A note on this clonotype: The antigen remains undetermined.

The CDR3 is made up of 13 amino acids. The junction had 6 bases not matched to a gene; V was cut back by 6 bases and J by 5 bases. Germline V gene sequence: CDR1 MNHNS, CDR2 SASEGT. Sample barcodes were added at both library ends during cDNA synthesis. TCRdb re-called the 5' RACE reads through MiXCR, storing one row per CDR3 protein. The sample has roughly 380,000 distinct CDR3 sequences; 28% are singletons. Sequencing input: PBMCs. The rearrangement joins TRBV6-1 to TRBJ1-2; 7 positions agree with TRBD1. This TCR came from a woman aged 18-49 years in good health. In DNA form, the CDR3 reads TGTGCCAGCAGAAGGGACAGAGGTTATGGCTACACCTTC. It specifies CASRRDRGYGYTF.